Presented here are 5 T cell receptor beta chains from one specimen sequenced in a study of blood T cell repertoires in COVID-19. The repertoire was sequenced with immunoSEQ multiplex PCR; TCRdb's copy has only in-frame clones and lacks some. This sample carries approximately 130,000 clones, more than 80% of them seen once, and the ten largest clones take about 4.3%. Sequenced sample: peripheral blood. Receptor source: a human donor in a cohort sampled during active COVID-19.

The rearrangement uses TRBV2 and TRBJ2-5, with 12 bases matching TRBD2. V was pared by 6 bases and J by 1 base, with 3 bases of the junction left unmatched. The CDR3 sequence is 15 residues long. Looked up from germline, CDR1 is SNHLY and CDR2 is FYNNEI. The CDR3 sequence is CASRRTSGIQETQYF. The CDR3 DNA sequence: TGTGCCAGCAGACGGACTAGCGGGATCCAAGAGACCCAGTACTTC.

The rearrangement links TRBV24-1 to TRBJ2-1, with D possibly matching TRBD2 (5 bases). This CDR3 has 14 amino acids. V shed 4 bases and J shed 10 bases, with 16 bases lying between them. Germline V gene data show CDR1 as KGHDR and CDR2 as SFDVKD. The CDR3 sequence: CATSDTDSRGEQFF. CDR3 in DNA: TGTGCCACCAGTGACACCGACTCCCGGGGAGAGCAGTTCTTC.

This clone was detected only once. V is TRBV19 and J is TRBJ1-2, with 12 bases fitting TRBD1. Per germline, CDR1 LNHDA and CDR2 SQIVND (reference sequence). V trimming: 4 bases; J trimming: 7 bases; junction bases outside the gene matches: 4. There are 14 residues in the CDR3. CDR3 nucleotide sequence: TGTGCCAGTAGTACCTCGGGACAGGGGGCTGGCTACACCTTC. Translated: CASSTSGQGAGYTF.

The V call is TRBV11-3, the J call TRBJ2-2; D ambiguous. Germline V CDR1 and CDR2: SGHNT, YENEEA. This CDR3 has 15 residues. Trimming stripped 2 bases from V and 5 bases from J, with 12 bases between. The CDR3 reads CASSLRVGVTGELFF. The CDR3 region has the DNA TGTGCCAGCAGCTTACGGGTAGGAGTTACCGGGGAGCTGTTTTTT. The whole variable domain, remainder taken from reference TRBV11-3 and TRBJ2-2, is EAGVVQSPRYKIIEKKQPVAFWCNPISGHNTLYWYLQNLGQGPELLIRYENEEAVDDSQLPKDRFSAERLKGVDSTLKIQPAELGDSAVYLCASSLRVGVTGELFFGEGSRLTVL.

In its sample, this clone was seen once. The chain is built from TRBV7-2 and TRBJ2-7; 9 nucleotides line up with TRBD1. The CDR3 extends over 14 amino acids. V was pared by 3 bases and J by 5 bases, with 5 bases of the junction left unmatched. In germline, CDR1 is SGHTA, CDR2 FQGNSA. CDR3 sequence: CASSFGTGSDEQYF. The DNA for the CDR3 is TGTGCCAGCAGCTTCGGGACAGGGTCGGACGAGCAGTACTTC. The entire variable domain, with the rest obtained from reference TRBV7-2 and TRBJ2-7, is as follows: GAGVSQSPSNKVTEKGKDVELRCDPISGHTALYWYRQSLGQGLEFLIYFQGNSAPDKSGLPSDRFSAERTGGSVSTLTIQRTQQEDSAVYLCASSFGTGSDEQYFGPGTRLTVT.